The 9 T cell receptor beta chains reported below all come from one sample, sequenced in a study of T cell repertoires in cytomegalovirus infection. These receptors' targets are unknown. TCRdb used MiXCR to reprocess the reads, holding one entry per CDR3 protein. The table has around 800,000 distinct CDR3 sequences, approximately 32% seen once. Specimen: cultured CD8+ T cells from PBMCs, collected from culture after CMV antigen stimulation. The source is a human donor in good health (CMV status not recorded). Some clones in this sample may be carry-over from other donors' samples.

This clonotype was counted between two and nine times. The chain joins TRBV13 to TRBJ2-7; TRBD2 aligns across 7 bases. The CDR3 runs 15 residues. The V gene end was trimmed by 2 bases and the J gene end by 4 bases; junction bases not matched to a gene: 8. In germline, CDR1 is PRHDT, CDR2 FYEKMQ (reference sequence). In nucleotides, the CDR3 is TGTGCCAGCAGCTTATTCCGGGGGGAGCCATACGAGCAGTACTTC. Encoded protein: CASSLFRGEPYEQYF.

CDR3 coding DNA: TGTGCCAGCAGTCCCCTGACAGGGGGCATAAAAAACATTCAGTACTTC. Residues: CASSPLTGGIKNIQYF. The genes are TRBV27 and TRBJ2-4; 10 positions agree with TRBD1. Germline trimming cut 5 bases from V and 4 bases from J; bases unmatched to any gene: 8. The V gene's germline CDR1 is MNHEY and CDR2 SMNVEV (reference sequence). The CDR3 has 16 residues.

A note on this clonotype: A much larger clone lies a single base off, so this may be a read error. The J gene is TRBJ2-2, the V gene TRBV7-6; 8 positions match TRBD1. The length of the CDR3 is 15 residues. Germline V gives CDR1 SGHVS, CDR2 FNYEAQ. The trim removed 5 bases at V and 10 bases at J, leaving 12 bases unmatched. The DNA for the CDR3 is TGTGCCAGCAGCGCCCGGCAGGGGGCCCCCGTGGAGCTGTTTTTT. Its translation: CASSARQGAPVELFF.

Only a few counts were recorded for this clonotype. The chain couples TRBV7-2 to TRBJ2-2; TRBD2 matches at 8 bases. Germline V CDR1 and CDR2: SGHTA, FQGNSA. The CDR3 is 18 amino acids. V was pared by 5 bases and J by 7 bases, with 18 bases of the junction left unmatched. In DNA form, the CDR3 reads TGTGCCAGCAGCCCCGTTCCGGGGGGGTTTTCATTGGGCGGGGAGCTGTTTTTT. This encodes CASSPVPGGFSLGGELFF.

The V call is TRBV7-3, the J call TRBJ1-6, with a weak D call TRBD1 (5 bases). CDR3 length: 14 residues. Germline values: CDR1 SGHTA, CDR2 FQGTGA. Trimming removed 3 bases from V and 5 bases from J, with 8 bases in between. The CDR3 sequence: CASSFDSDNSPLHF. DNA for the CDR3: TGTGCCAGCAGCTTTGACAGCGATAATTCACCCCTCCACTTT. The whole variable domain, remainder taken from reference TRBV7-3 and TRBJ1-6, is GAGVSQTPSNKVTEKGKYVELRCDPISGHTALYWYRQSLGQGPEFLIYFQGTGAADDSGLPNDRFFAVRPEGSVSTLKIQRTERGDSAVYLCASSFDSDNSPLHFGNGTRLTVT.

This clonotype appeared once. The chain recombines TRBV4-3 with TRBJ2-5; TRBD2 agrees at 9 bases. Per the germline V gene, CDR1 is LGHNA and CDR2 is YSLEER. The CDR3 extends over 14 amino acids. Germline trimming cut 3 bases from V and 5 bases from J; bases unmatched to any gene: 4. The CDR3 loop is CASSHSSGVETQYF. The CDR3 DNA is TGCGCCAGCAGCCACTCTAGCGGGGTCGAGACCCAGTACTTC.

CDR3 region: CASSLGGGLQPQHF. The CDR3 DNA is TGTGCCAGCAGCTTGGGCGGGGGTCTTCAGCCCCAGCATTTT. The chain combines TRBV5-6 with TRBJ1-5, with D perhaps TRBD1 (5 bases). The CDR3 runs 14 residues. The V gene lost 0 bases and the J gene lost 6 bases, with 10 bases spanning the gap. Germline V gene data show CDR1 as SGHDT and CDR2 as YYEEEE.

CDR3 coding DNA: TGTGCCAGCAGTAGGTTTCGGGACAGGAGCTCCTACAATGAGCAGTTCTTC. Translating gives CASSRFRDRSSYNEQFF. The V and J genes are TRBV2 and TRBJ2-1; 8 bases line up with TRBD1. Losses at the gene ends were 5 bases for V and 0 bases for J; bases not matched to a gene: 9. The CDR3 runs 17 residues. CDR1 SNHLY and CDR2 FYNNEI come from the germline V gene.

This clonotype was seen ten or more times. The chain recombines TRBV10-2 with TRBJ1-6; 7 nucleotides agree with TRBD1. After removal of 2 bases from V and 10 bases from J, the junction contained 5 bases not matched to a gene. The V gene's germline CDR1 is WSHSY and CDR2 SAAADI. The CDR3 is made up of 14 amino acids. The DNA of the CDR3 is TGCGCCAGCAGTGAGAGACAGGGATACTCACCCCTCCACTTT. It specifies CASSERQGYSPLHF.